This T cell receptor beta chain was found in a study of blood T cells in healthy people across ages. Study-level findings and limits: Researchers said unsorted PBMCs prevented a conclusive naive versus antigen-experienced comparison. Those diversity estimates obtained from one million T cells were thought to be underestimates.

Alongside a J-beta primer mix, a sample-barcoded 5' primer served in a second PCR lasting 7 to 11 cycles. Each CDR3 protein is one row after TCRdb ran MiXCR on the 5' RACE reads. The sample has some 700,000 distinct CDR3 sequences, about a fifth seen once; the top ten hold roughly 22%. Every sample had a minimum of 6.5 million PBMCs isolated. With each sample, at least 5.5 micrograms of total RNA were extracted. With regard to this clonotype: Its antigen is not known.

The sample consisted of blood. The clonotype was recovered from a man in his sixties or seventies in good health.

Here the CDR3 DNA reads TGTGCCAGCAGCGTAGAAACAGTCGCAGATACGCAGTATTTT. Residues: CASSVETVADTQYF. This sequence joins TRBV9 and TRBJ2-3, with no clear D. This CDR3 has 14 residues. The germline V and J ends were trimmed by 0 bases and 4 bases, with 9 bases remaining between them. The germline CDR1 and CDR2 sequences are SGDLS and YYNGEE.